Below, 23 T cell receptor beta chains from the same sample are listed, as sequenced in a study of T cell repertoires and HLA-DP antigens. Profiled with immunoSEQ multiplex PCR; TCRdb holds only in-frame clones, not every one. This table holds around 100,000 clones, roughly 92% found once. Antigens for these TCRs are unknown. Sequencing was carried out using CD4+ T cells from PBMCs. The receptors originated from a woman under 30 in good health and CMV-seronegative.

The chain uses TRBV15 and TRBJ2-7; the D is unclear. The CDR3 runs to 14 residues. Germline CDR1 LNHNV, CDR2 YYDKDF (reference sequence). V was pared by 0 bases and J by 1 base, with 7 bases between. CDR3 coding DNA: TGTGCCACCAGCAGAGATTATTATTCCTACGAGCAGTACTTC. Amino acids: CATSRDYYSYEQYF.

A single count supports this clone. The CDR3 DNA is TGCGCCAGCAGCCAAGATTACAGGGCTTACAATGAGCAGTTCTTC. Residues: CASSQDYRAYNEQFF. The chain couples TRBV4-1 to TRBJ2-1; possible D gene TRBD1, 6 bases. V was shortened by 0 bases and J by 4 bases, with 10 bases between the two germline ends. Germline CDR1 MGHRA, CDR2 YSYEKL. The CDR3 contains 15 residues.

This clone came up once. V is TRBV5-6 and J is TRBJ1-3; D not resolved. CDR3 length: 15 amino acids. Per germline, CDR1 SGHDT and CDR2 YYEEEE. The V end lost 4 bases, the J end lost 0 bases, and 11 bases lay between the germline ends. CDR3 residues: CASSIQVNSGNTIYF. The CDR3 coding sequence is TGTGCCAGCAGCATCCAGGTAAACTCTGGAAACACCATATATTTT.

CDR3 residues: CASSSPPPGAKNIQYF. The CDR3 DNA reads TGTGCCAGCAGTTCCCCCCCACCGGGGGCAAAAAACATTCAGTACTTC. The chain employs TRBV27 and TRBJ2-4; possibly TRBD1 or TRBD2 for D (6 bases each). Per the germline V gene, CDR1 is MNHEY and CDR2 is SMNVEV (reference sequence). The CDR3 has 16 residues. Deletions cut 4 bases from V and 4 bases from J, with 17 bases between.

The rearrangement uses TRBV5-4 and TRBJ1-1; TRBD1 might be the D (6 bases). V lost 2 bases to trimming and J lost 1 base, with 9 bases between them. The CDR3 contains 14 residues. The germline CDR1 and CDR2 sequences are SGHNT and YYREEE (reference sequence). The CDR3 bases are TGTGCCAGCAGCTTTACCAGGGGGAACACTGAAGCTTTCTTT. The encoded protein is CASSFTRGNTEAFF.

V usage is TRBV11-1 and J usage is TRBJ1-3; no reliable D call. V lost 1 base and J 0 bases, leaving 16 bases between the germline ends. Germline lookup yields CDR1 SGHAT and CDR2 FQDESV (reference sequence). This CDR3 comprises 18 residues. CDR3 DNA: TGTGCCAGCAGCTTAGGTAGAAGCGGGATGGCCTCTGGAAACACCATATATTTT. It yields the protein CASSLGRSGMASGNTIYF.

The V and J genes are TRBV30 and TRBJ2-7, with D possibly being TRBD1 or TRBD2 (5 bases each). V lost 2 bases and J 0 bases, leaving 8 bases between the germline ends. Germline lookup yields CDR1 GTSNPN and CDR2 SVGIG (reference sequence). This CDR3 comprises 13 residues. The chain's CDR3 is CAWSLGTSYEQYF. The CDR3, as DNA: TGTGCCTGGAGTTTAGGGACCTCCTACGAGCAGTACTTC.

This chain connects TRBV4-1 to TRBJ2-5; D is uncertain. CDR3 length: 15 residues. V was shortened by 5 bases and J by 3 bases, with 16 bases between the two germline ends. CDR1 and CDR2 from the germline V gene are MGHRA and YSYEKL. DNA for the CDR3: TGCGCCAGCAGCTTACTCGGGCGTGGGGAAGAGACCCAGTACTTC. Its protein product is CASSLLGRGEETQYF.

The rearrangement uses TRBV10-3 and TRBJ2-1, with 14 bases aligning to TRBD2. With V trimmed by 2 bases and J by 8 bases, 5 bases remained unmatched. The CDR3 contains 16 residues. From germline, CDR1 is ENHRY and CDR2 SYGVKD. As DNA, the CDR3 is TGTGCCATCAGTGAGGGACTAGCGGGAGGAAAACATGAGCAGTTCTTC. The encoded protein is CAISEGLAGGKHEQFF.

This sequence joins TRBV7-9 and TRBJ1-2; a weak D match, TRBD1 (6 bases). V lost 5 bases and J lost 4, with 14 bases in between. CDR3 length equals 14 residues. The germline gives CDR1 SEHNR, CDR2 FQNEAQ (reference sequence). The CDR3: CASSGGQELYGYTF. The CDR3 DNA reads TGTGCCAGCAGCGGGGGCCAGGAGCTCTATGGCTACACCTTC.

Comments on this clone: At one boundary the junction diverges from the germline segment, which might be a read error. This chain joins TRBV7-6 and TRBJ2-7, with D maybe TRBD2 (5 bases). The CDR3 loop spans 13 amino acids. Germline assignment: CDR1 SGHVS and CDR2 FNYEAQ. The CDR3 coding sequence is TGTGCCAGCAGCTTTCTTTTTAGCGCCACTCCAGACTTC. Amino acid sequence: CASSFLFSATPDF.

The chain employs TRBV10-3 and TRBJ2-5; 10 bases are a match to TRBD2. The CDR3 is 16 residues long. Germline assignment: CDR1 ENHRY and CDR2 SYGVKD. V lost 5 bases, J lost 7 bases, and 13 bases stayed unmatched. The CDR3 DNA reads as TGTGCCATCAGTACCGCCGGGACTAGCGCCCAGGGGACCCAGTACTTC. Residues: CAISTAGTSAQGTQYF.

The chain combines TRBV7-3 with TRBJ2-3, with D perhaps matching TRBD1 (6 bases). Germline V gives CDR1 SGHTA, CDR2 FQGTGA. The CDR3 has 16 residues. Trimming stripped 3 bases from V and 4 bases from J, with 17 bases between. CDR3 loop: CASSLDGQKRSDTQYF. CDR3 sequence (DNA): TGTGCCAGCAGCTTGGACGGACAGAAACGATCAGATACGCAGTATTTT.

In DNA, the CDR3 is TGTGCCAGCAGCAGGACAGGCACCACTGAAGCTTTCTTT. Translated, it gives CASSRTGTTEAFF. This sequence joins TRBV7-6 and TRBJ1-1; 7 nucleotides line up with TRBD1. The CDR3 length is 13 residues. V was pared by 5 bases and J by 4 bases, with 4 bases of the junction left unmatched. Germline assignment: CDR1 SGHVS and CDR2 FNYEAQ.

The chain is built from TRBV5-6 and TRBJ1-5; D gene unclear. V shed 0 bases and J shed 3 bases, with 10 bases lying between them. CDR3 size: 15 residues. Germline-derived CDR1 and CDR2 are SGHDT and YYEEEE. The CDR3: CASSLVGQSNQPQHF. CDR3 nucleotide sequence: TGTGCCAGCAGCTTGGTCGGGCAGTCCAATCAGCCCCAGCATTTT.

The chain has TRBV10-3 and TRBJ2-2; D perhaps matches TRBD1 (5 bases). Trimming cost V 6 bases and J 0 bases, with 11 bases left between them. Germline lookup yields CDR1 ENHRY and CDR2 SYGVKD. The CDR3 contains 15 residues. Here the CDR3 reads CAIRPRVSNTGELFF. CDR3 nucleotides: TGTGCCATCAGGCCCAGGGTGTCGAACACCGGGGAGCTGTTTTTT.

The CDR3 region has the DNA TGTGCCTGGAGTGCAACCTCCCGGACCTATGAAACTAATGAAAAACTGTTTTTT. As protein: CAWSATSRTYETNEKLFF. The rearrangement links TRBV30 to TRBJ1-4; D is unresolved. The CDR3 runs 18 residues. V lost 1 base, J lost 1 base, and 19 bases lay in between. Germline lookup yields CDR1 GTSNPN and CDR2 SVGIG (reference sequence).

This clone has more than one count but fewer than ten. This sequence joins TRBV7-8 and TRBJ1-6, with 10 nucleotides matching TRBD1. Germline loops: CDR1 SGHVS, CDR2 FQNEAQ. V was pared by 5 bases and J by 8 bases, with 6 bases of the junction left unmatched. The CDR3 length is 15 residues. CDR3 DNA: TGTGCCAGCAGCCAATGGACAGGGGGGGATTCACCCCTCCACTTT. Encoded protein: CASSQWTGGDSPLHF.

This chain connects TRBV6-5 to TRBJ2-7; 9 bases agree with TRBD1. V was pared by 7 bases and J by 4 bases, with 8 bases of the junction left unmatched. This CDR3 is built from 14 residues. Germline CDR1 is MNHEY and CDR2 is SVGAGI. The CDR3 region is CASKKDRGRYEQYF. The CDR3, as DNA: TGTGCCAGCAAGAAGGACAGGGGACGGTACGAGCAGTACTTC.

This chain connects TRBV10-2 to TRBJ2-2; no clear D. The CDR3 spans 15 residues. Germline V gene sequence: CDR1 WSHSY, CDR2 SAAADI. Trimming left V 7 bases short and J 0 bases short, with 12 bases between. This CDR3 is CASKRFGANTGELFF. The DNA for the CDR3 is TGCGCCAGCAAAAGATTTGGAGCGAACACCGGGGAGCTGTTTTTT.

V is TRBV28 and J is TRBJ1-3; D unclear. Trimming shortened V by 8 bases and J by 4 bases, and 9 bases separated the two germline ends. The CDR3 is 12 residues long. CDR1 MDHEN and CDR2 SYDVKM come from the germline V gene. DNA of the CDR3: TGTGCCAGCTTCGGACTCGGAAACACCATATATTTT. It encodes CASFGLGNTIYF.

V and J are TRBV29-1 and TRBJ2-2; D not certain. Trimming took 5 bases from V and 4 from J, leaving 20 bases between them. Germline values: CDR1 SQVTM, CDR2 ANQGSEA. There are 16 residues in the CDR3. CDR3 nucleotides: TGCAGCGTTCAGAACGCCGGACGGATAATCACCGGGGAGCTGTTTTTT. The encoded protein is CSVQNAGRIITGELFF.

This rearrangement joins TRBV7-2 to TRBJ1-2; no clear D gene. Germline values: CDR1 SGHTA, CDR2 FQGNSA. V shed 5 bases and J shed 4 bases, with 11 bases lying between them. The CDR3 is 13 amino acids. The CDR3 nucleotides read TGTGCCAGCAGCCCCGATCGCCTCTATGGCTACACCTTC. It encodes CASSPDRLYGYTF.